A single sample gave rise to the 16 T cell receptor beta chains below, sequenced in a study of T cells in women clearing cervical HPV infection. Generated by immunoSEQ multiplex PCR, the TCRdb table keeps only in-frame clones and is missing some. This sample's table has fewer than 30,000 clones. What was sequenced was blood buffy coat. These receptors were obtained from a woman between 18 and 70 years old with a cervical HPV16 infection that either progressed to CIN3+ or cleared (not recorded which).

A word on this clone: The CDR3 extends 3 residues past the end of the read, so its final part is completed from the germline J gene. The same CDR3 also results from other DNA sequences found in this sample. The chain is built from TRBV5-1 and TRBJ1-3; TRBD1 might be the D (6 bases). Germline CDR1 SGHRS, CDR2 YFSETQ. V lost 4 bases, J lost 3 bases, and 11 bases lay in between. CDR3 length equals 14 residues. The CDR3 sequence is CASSGGTFGNTIYF. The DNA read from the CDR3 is TGCGCCAGCAGCGGCGGGACATTTGGAAACACC.

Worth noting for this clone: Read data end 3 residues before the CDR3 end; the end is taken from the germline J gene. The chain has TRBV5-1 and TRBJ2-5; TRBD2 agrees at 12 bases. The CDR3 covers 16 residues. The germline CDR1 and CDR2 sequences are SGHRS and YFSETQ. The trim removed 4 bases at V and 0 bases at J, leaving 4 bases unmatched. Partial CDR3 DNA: TGCGCCAGCAGCCAGGGACTAGCGGGCAACCAAGAGACC. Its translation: CASSQGLAGNQET. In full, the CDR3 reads CASSQGLAGNQETQYF.

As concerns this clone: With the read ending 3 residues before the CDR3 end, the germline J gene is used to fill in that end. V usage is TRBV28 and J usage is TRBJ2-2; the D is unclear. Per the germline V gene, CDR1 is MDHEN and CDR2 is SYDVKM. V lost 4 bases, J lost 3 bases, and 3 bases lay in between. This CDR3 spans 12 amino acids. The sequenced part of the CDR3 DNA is TGTGCCAGCAGTTCTTACACCGGGGAG. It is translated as CASSSYTGE. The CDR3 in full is CASSSYTGELFF.

The CDR3 here is CASSLGRRPNQPQHF. CDR3 DNA, as far as it was read: TGTGCCAGCAGCTTAGGGCGGAGGCCAAATCAGCCC. The chain has TRBV7-8 and TRBJ1-5; no clear D. The read is 3 residues too short to cover the CDR3 end, so that end is filled in from the germline J gene. The CDR3 covers 15 residues. Germline CDR1 reads SGHVS; CDR2 reads FQNEAQ. With 1 base removed from V and 4 bases from J, the gap between germline ends came to 11 bases.

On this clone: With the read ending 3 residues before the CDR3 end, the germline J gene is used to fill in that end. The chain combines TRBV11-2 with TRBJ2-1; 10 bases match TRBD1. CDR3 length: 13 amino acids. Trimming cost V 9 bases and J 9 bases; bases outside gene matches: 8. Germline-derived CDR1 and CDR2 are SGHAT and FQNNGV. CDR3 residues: CASIRDRGGEQFF. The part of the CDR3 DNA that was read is TGTGCCAGTATCCGGGACAGGGGAGGTGAG.

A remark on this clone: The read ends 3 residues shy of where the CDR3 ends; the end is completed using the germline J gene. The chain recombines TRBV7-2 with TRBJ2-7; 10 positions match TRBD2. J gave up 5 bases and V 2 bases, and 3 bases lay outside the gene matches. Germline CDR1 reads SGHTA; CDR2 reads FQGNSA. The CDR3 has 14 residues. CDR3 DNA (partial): TGTGCCAGCAGCTTATCTAGCGGGAGTAACGAG. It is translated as CASSLSSGSNE. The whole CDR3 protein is CASSLSSGSNEQYF. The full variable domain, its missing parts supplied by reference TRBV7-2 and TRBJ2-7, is GAGVSQSPSNKVTEKGKDVELRCDPISGHTALYWYRQSLGQGLEFLIYFQGNSAPDKSGLPSDRFSAERTGGSVSTLTIQRTQQEDSAVYLCASSLSSGSNEQYFGPGTRLTVT.

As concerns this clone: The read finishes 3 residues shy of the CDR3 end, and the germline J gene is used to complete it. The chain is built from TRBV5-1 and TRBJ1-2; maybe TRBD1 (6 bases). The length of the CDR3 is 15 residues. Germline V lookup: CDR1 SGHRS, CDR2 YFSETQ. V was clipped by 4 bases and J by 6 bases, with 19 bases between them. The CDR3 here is CASSRRFTGIHGYTF. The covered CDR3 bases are TGCGCCAGCAGCCGAAGATTTACAGGGATTCATGGC.

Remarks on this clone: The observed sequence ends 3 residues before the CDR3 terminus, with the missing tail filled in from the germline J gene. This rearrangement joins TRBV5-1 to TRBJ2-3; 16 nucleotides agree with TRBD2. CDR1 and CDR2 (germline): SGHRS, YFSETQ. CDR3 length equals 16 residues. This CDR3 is CASSPGTSGREETQYF. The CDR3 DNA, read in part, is TGCGCCAGCAGTCCCGGGACTAGCGGGAGGGAAGAGACG.

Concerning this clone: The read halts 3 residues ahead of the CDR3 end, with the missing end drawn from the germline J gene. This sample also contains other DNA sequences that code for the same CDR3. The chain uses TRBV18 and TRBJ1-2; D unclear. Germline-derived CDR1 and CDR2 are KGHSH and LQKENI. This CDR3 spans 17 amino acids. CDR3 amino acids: CASSLTQARESVDDYTF. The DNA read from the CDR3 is TGTGCCAGCTCCCTCACCCAAGCGCGGGAGAGCGTCGACGAC. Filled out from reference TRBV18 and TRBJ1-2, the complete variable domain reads NAGVMQNPRHLVRRRGQEARLRCSPMKGHSHVYWYRQLPEEGLKFMVYLQKENIIDESGMPKERFSAEFPKEGPSILRIQQVVRGDSAAYFCASSLTQARESVDDYTFGSGTRLTVV.

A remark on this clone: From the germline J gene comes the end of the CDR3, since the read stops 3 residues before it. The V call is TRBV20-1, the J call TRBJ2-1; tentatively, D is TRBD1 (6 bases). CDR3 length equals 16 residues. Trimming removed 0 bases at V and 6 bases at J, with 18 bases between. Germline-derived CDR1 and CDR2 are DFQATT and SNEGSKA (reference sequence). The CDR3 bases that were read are TGCAGTGCTAGAGAGAACAACAGGGTGGATCCCAATGAG. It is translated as CSARENNRVDPNE. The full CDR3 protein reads CSARENNRVDPNEQFF.

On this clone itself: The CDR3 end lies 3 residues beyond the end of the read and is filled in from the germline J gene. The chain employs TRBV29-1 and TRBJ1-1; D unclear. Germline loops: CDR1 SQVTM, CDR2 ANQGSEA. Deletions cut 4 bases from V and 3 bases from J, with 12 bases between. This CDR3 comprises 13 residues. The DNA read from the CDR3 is TGCAGCGTTGGCGAGGGCCCCTACACTGAA. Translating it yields CSVGEGPYTE. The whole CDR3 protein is CSVGEGPYTEAFF.

The DNA read from the CDR3 is TGCGCCAGCAGCTCTCTGACAGAAATCGACGGC. As protein: CASSSLTEIDG. The CDR3, in full, reads CASSSLTEIDGYTF. The chain employs TRBV5-1 and TRBJ1-2; maybe TRBD1 (5 bases). The read is 3 residues too short to cover the CDR3 end, so that end is filled in from the germline J gene. CDR1 is SGHRS and CDR2 is YFSETQ in the germline V gene. The length of the CDR3 is 14 residues.

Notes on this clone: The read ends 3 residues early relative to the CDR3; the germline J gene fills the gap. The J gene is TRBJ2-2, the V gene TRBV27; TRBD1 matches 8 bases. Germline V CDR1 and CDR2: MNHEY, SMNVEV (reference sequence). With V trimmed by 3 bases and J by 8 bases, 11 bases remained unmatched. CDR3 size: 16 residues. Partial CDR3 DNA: TGTGCCAGCAGTTTTCCAAGACAGGGGTCGGCGGGGGAG. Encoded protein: CASSFPRQGSAGE. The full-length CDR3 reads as CASSFPRQGSAGELFF.

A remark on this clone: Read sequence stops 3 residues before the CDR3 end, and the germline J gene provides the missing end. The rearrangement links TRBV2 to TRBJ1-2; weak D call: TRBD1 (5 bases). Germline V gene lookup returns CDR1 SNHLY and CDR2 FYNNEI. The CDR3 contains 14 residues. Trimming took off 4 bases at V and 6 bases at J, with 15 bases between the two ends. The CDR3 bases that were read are TGTGCCAGCAGTGCAGAGTCAGGGAGAGATGGC. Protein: CASSAESGRDG. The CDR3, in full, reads CASSAESGRDGYTF.

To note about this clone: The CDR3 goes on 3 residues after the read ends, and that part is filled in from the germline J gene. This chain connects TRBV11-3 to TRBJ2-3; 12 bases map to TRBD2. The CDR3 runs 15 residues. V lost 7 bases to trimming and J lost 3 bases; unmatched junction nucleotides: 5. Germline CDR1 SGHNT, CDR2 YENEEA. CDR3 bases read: TGTGCCAGCAACAATGGACTAGCGGGAACAGATACG. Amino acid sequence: CASNNGLAGTDT. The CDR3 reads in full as CASNNGLAGTDTQYF.

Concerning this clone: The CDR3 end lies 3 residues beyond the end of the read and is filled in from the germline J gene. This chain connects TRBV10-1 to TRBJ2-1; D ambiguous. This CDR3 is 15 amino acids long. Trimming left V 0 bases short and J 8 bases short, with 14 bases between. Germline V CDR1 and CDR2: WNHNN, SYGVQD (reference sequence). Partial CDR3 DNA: TGCGCCAGCAGTGAGTCGACTTACGCATTGGATGAG. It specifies CASSESTYALDE. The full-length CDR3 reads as CASSESTYALDEQFF.